This T cell receptor (beta chain) was identified during a study of blood T cell repertoires in COVID-19. Background on the study: Sites in the United States, Italy and Spain provided acute and convalescent COVID-19 samples. From T cells, B-cell-depleted T cells, or PBMCs came the material, which was cDNA or gDNA.

About this clone itself: The DNA is omitted, as the CDR3 cannot be located on it reliably, and the CDR3 follows TCRdb's listing.

The length of the CDR3 is 13 amino acids, counting both ends. Per the original methods: Amplification with reference gene primers provided the estimates of nucleated cell counts. Some clones are missing from TCRdb's copy, which holds only in-frame ones; the method was immunoSEQ multiplex PCR. The D gene and trimming were derived from the DNA, and the V and J assignments and clone size from that table. The sample consists of roughly 42,000 clones, about nine tenths of them appearing once. V and J are TRBV12-3 or TRBV12-4 and TRBJ1-1; the table's D call, TRBD1, has no DNA check behind it. Sequenced sample: peripheral blood. The sequence was collected from a human donor in a cohort sampled during active COVID-19. The CDR3 protein is CASSSSTGTEAFF.